The sample holds one count of the clone carrying this TCR beta chain. Sequence at one end of the junction differs from germline and may be a read error. Germline assignment: CDR1 SGHVS and CDR2 FNYEAQ. CDR3 length: 14 amino acids. These data are taken from a study of T cell repertoires in cytomegalovirus infection. TCRdb reprocessed the reads with MiXCR, giving one entry per CDR3 protein. The data show fewer than 550,000 distinct CDR3 sequences, about a third seen once. The sample comprised PBMCs. This sequence joins TRBV7-6 and TRBJ2-3; no clear D gene. This TCR was recovered from a human donor in good health (CMV status not recorded). Some clones in this sample may be carry-over from other donors' samples. The CDR3 is CASSLGGSTDTQFF. The CDR3 DNA reads as TGTGCCAGCAGCTTAGGGGGAAGCACAGATACGCAGTTTTTT.